These 11 T cell receptor beta chains were sequenced from one sample in a study of OX40 agonist ivuxolimab in advanced cancers. Here immunoSEQ multiplex PCR was the method, and the copy in TCRdb shows in-frame clones only, minus some. The table has just over 45,000 clones, roughly 94% seen once; the top ten hold roughly 11%. The sample consisted of CD4+ or CD8+ T cells sorted from blood, taken in a trial of the OX40 agonist ivuxolimab. The receptors were sampled from an adult with an advanced solid tumor such as melanoma, head and neck, liver or kidney cancer.

The CDR3 protein is CASSPWASSQETQYF. The CDR3 DNA reads TGTGCCAGCAGCCCGTGGGCTAGTAGTCAAGAGACCCAGTACTTC. The chain couples TRBV9 to TRBJ2-5; D is uncertain. Germline assignment: CDR1 SGDLS and CDR2 YYNGEE. This CDR3 comprises 15 residues. Trimming left V 4 bases short and J 2 bases short, with 15 bases between. Full variable domain (missing parts from reference TRBV9 and TRBJ2-5): DSGVTQTPKHLITATGQRVTLRCSPRSGDLSVYWYQQSLDQGLQFLIQYYNGEERAKGNILERFSAQQFPDLHSELNLSSLELGDSALYFCASSPWASSQETQYFGPGTRLLVL.

The chain links TRBV27 to TRBJ2-7; 12 bases match TRBD2. The CDR3 loop spans 15 amino acids. CDR1 is MNHEY and CDR2 is SMNVEV in the germline V gene (reference sequence). Trimming removed 6 bases from V and 5 bases from J; junction bases left unmatched: 8. As DNA, the CDR3 is TGTGCCAGCAGCCTTGGGACTAGCGGGCGCAACGAGCAGTACTTC. Its translation: CASSLGTSGRNEQYF.

This rearrangement joins TRBV5-5 to TRBJ1-1; 7 bases align to TRBD1. Germline V CDR1 and CDR2: SGHKS, YYEKEE (reference sequence). This CDR3 region has 13 residues. Germline trimming cut 4 bases from V and 7 bases from J; bases unmatched to any gene: 7. CDR3 region: CASSPTGAVEAFF. The DNA for the CDR3 is TGTGCCAGCAGCCCTACAGGGGCGGTTGAAGCTTTCTTT.

The chain is built from TRBV27 and TRBJ2-1; 11 nucleotides line up with TRBD2. Germline-derived CDR1 and CDR2 are MNHEY and SMNVEV (reference sequence). The length of the CDR3 is 15 residues. J lost 3 bases, V lost 8 bases, and 6 bases had no gene match. CDR3 sequence (DNA): TGTGCCAGCGGTCGACTAGCGGGATTCTACAATGAGCAGTTCTTC. This encodes CASGRLAGFYNEQFF.

The chain has TRBV6-5 and TRBJ2-1, with 8 bases aligning to TRBD2. The trim removed 2 bases at V and 9 bases at J, leaving 9 bases unmatched. Germline V CDR1 and CDR2: MNHEY, SVGAGI. The CDR3 is made up of 15 amino acids. As DNA, the CDR3 is TGTGCCAGCAGTTACCTAGGGGCCCGGGAGGGTGAGCAGTTCTTC. Translated: CASSYLGAREGEQFF.

The rearrangement joins TRBV14 to TRBJ1-1, with TRBD1 as a possible D gene (6 bases). CDR1 and CDR2 (germline): SGHDN, FVKESK. Trimming shortened V by 2 bases and J by 3 bases, and 19 bases separated the two germline ends. The CDR3 covers 17 residues. The CDR3 sequence: CASSQRRRDIPYTEAFF. CDR3 sequence (DNA): TGTGCCAGCAGCCAAAGAAGGAGGGACATCCCGTACACTGAAGCTTTCTTT. Full variable domain (outside the CDR3, taken from reference TRBV14 and TRBJ1-1): EAGVTQFPSHSVIEKGQTVTLRCDPISGHDNLYWYRRVMGKEIKFLLHFVKESKQDESGMPNNRFLAERTGGTYSTLKVQPAELEDSGVYFCASSQRRRDIPYTEAFFGQGTRLTVV.

The chain couples TRBV28 to TRBJ2-7, with 9 bases aligning to TRBD1. Per the germline V gene, CDR1 is MDHEN and CDR2 is SYDVKM. V lost 6 bases to trimming and J lost 4 bases; unmatched junction nucleotides: 7. This CDR3 region has 14 residues. Here the CDR3 DNA reads TGTGCCAGCAGCCCATCCGACAGGGGGTACGAGCAGTACTTC. Its translation is CASSPSDRGYEQYF.

This clone was found once. The V call is TRBV28, the J call TRBJ2-3; TRBD1 aligns across 7 bases. Germline V gives CDR1 MDHEN, CDR2 SYDVKM. V lost 5 bases, J lost 3 bases, and 11 bases stayed unmatched. The CDR3 has 16 residues. In DNA form, the CDR3 reads TGTGCCAGCAGTCCGGAAACAGGGGTGGAGACAGATACGCAGTATTTT. Amino acid sequence: CASSPETGVETDTQYF.

The chain is built from TRBV7-3 and TRBJ1-1; perhaps TRBD1 as D (5 bases). V was pared by 5 bases and J by 1 base, with 14 bases between. This CDR3 region has 15 residues. Germline CDR1 is SGHTA and CDR2 is FQGTGA. The CDR3 sequence is CASSPHLTANTEAFF. Here the CDR3 DNA reads TGTGCCAGCAGCCCCCATTTGACAGCGAACACTGAAGCTTTCTTT.

V and J are TRBV29-1 and TRBJ2-1; D is uncertain. Germline assignment: CDR1 SQVTM and CDR2 ANQGSEA. The CDR3 sequence is 15 residues long. Trimming left V 6 bases short and J 0 bases short, with 15 bases between. In nucleotides, the CDR3 is TGCAGCGTCGAACGCCAGCCGAGCTCCTACAATGAGCAGTTCTTC. Translating gives CSVERQPSSYNEQFF.

The chain uses TRBV20-1 and TRBJ2-2; D is possibly TRBD1 or TRBD2 (5 bases each). CDR3 length equals 11 residues. Germline V gene sequence: CDR1 DFQATT, CDR2 SNEGSKA (reference sequence). V lost 7 bases and J lost 7, with 10 bases in between. The CDR3 protein is CSVERGGELFF. As DNA, the CDR3 is TGCAGTGTCGAGAGGGGCGGGGAGCTGTTTTTT.